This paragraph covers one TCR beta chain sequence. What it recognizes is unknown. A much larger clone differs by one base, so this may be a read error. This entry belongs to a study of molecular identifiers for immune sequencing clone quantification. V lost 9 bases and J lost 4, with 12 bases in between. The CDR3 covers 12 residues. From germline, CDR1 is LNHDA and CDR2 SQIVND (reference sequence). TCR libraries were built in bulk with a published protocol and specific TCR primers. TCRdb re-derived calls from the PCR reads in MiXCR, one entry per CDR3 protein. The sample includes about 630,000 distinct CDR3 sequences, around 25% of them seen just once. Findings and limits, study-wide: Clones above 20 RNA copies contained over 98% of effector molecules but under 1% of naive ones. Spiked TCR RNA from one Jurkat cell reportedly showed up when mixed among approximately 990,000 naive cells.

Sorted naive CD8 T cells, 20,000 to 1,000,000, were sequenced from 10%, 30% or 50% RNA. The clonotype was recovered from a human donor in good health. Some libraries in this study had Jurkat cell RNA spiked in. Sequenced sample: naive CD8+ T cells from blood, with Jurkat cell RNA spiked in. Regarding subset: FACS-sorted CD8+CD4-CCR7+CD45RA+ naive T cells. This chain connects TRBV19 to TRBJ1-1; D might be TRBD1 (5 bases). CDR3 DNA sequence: TGTGCCAGCACCGTGGGGGGCACTGAAGCTTTCTTT. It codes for CASTVGGTEAFF.